These 6 T cell receptor beta chains came from one sample sequenced in a study of T cell responses to AZD1222 COVID-19 vaccine. The repertoire was sequenced with immunoSEQ multiplex PCR; TCRdb's copy has only in-frame clones and lacks some. The sample lists 92,000 or so clones; approximately 91% were seen once. Sequenced here: peripheral blood, sampled 28 days after the second AZD1222 dose. The receptors come from an adult who received the AZD1222 COVID-19 vaccine.

The V gene is TRBV11-3, the J gene TRBJ2-3; 7 bases fit TRBD1. With 1 base clipped from V and 1 base from J, the junction kept 2 bases outside the gene matches. This CDR3 region has 15 residues. The germline CDR1 and CDR2 sequences are SGHNT and YENEEA. This chain's CDR3 is CASSLGDSRTDTQYF. The CDR3 nucleotides are TGTGCCAGCAGCTTAGGGGACAGCCGCACAGATACGCAGTATTTT.

This chain joins TRBV3-1 (or the pseudogene TRBV3-2) and TRBJ1-3, with D possibly being TRBD1 (5 bases). The CDR3 runs 16 residues. CDR1 LGHDT and CDR2 YNNKEL come from the germline V gene (reference sequence). The V end lost 2 bases, the J end lost 2 bases, and 13 bases lay between the germline ends. The CDR3 DNA follows: TGTGCCAGCAGCCAAAGGAGAAGGGGAACTGGAAACACCATATATTTT. Encoded protein: CASSQRRRGTGNTIYF.

The chain uses TRBV7-2 and TRBJ1-5, with D unclear. V was trimmed by 0 bases and J by 1 base, leaving 7 bases between them. This CDR3 is 15 amino acids long. In germline, CDR1 is SGHTA, CDR2 FQGNSA. The CDR3 reads CASSLARVSNQPQHF. CDR3 coding DNA: TGTGCCAGCAGCTTAGCGAGGGTGAGCAATCAGCCCCAGCATTTT. Using reference TRBV7-2 and TRBJ1-5 for the parts outside the CDR3, the full variable domain is GAGVSQSPSNKVTEKGKDVELRCDPISGHTALYWYRQSLGQGLEFLIYFQGNSAPDKSGLPSDRFSAERTGGSVSTLTIQRTQQEDSAVYLCASSLARVSNQPQHFGDGTRLSIL.

This chain uses TRBV10-2 with TRBJ1-1; D might be TRBD1 (6 bases). The CDR3 has 15 amino acids. The V gene lost 5 bases and the J gene lost 2 bases, with 15 bases spanning the gap. Germline CDR1 and CDR2: WSHSY and SAAADI. CDR3: CASSSQGRVNTEAFF. The DNA of the CDR3 is TGCGCCAGCAGTTCACAGGGTAGGGTAAACACTGAAGCTTTCTTT.

This chain links TRBV27 with TRBJ1-2; D is ambiguous. Trimming shortened V by 8 bases and J by 8 bases, and 15 bases separated the two germline ends. The CDR3 spans 12 residues. The germline CDR1 and CDR2 sequences are MNHEY and SMNVEV (reference sequence). CDR3 sequence: CASRRKGRGYTF. The DNA for the CDR3 is TGTGCCAGCCGACGTAAGGGTAGGGGCTACACCTTC.

Only one count was recorded for this clone. The chain couples TRBV6-5 to TRBJ2-3; 8 bases are a match to TRBD1. Germline loops: CDR1 MNHEY, CDR2 SVGAGI. CDR3 size: 15 residues. The V segment lost 2 bases and the J segment 1 base; nucleotides outside the gene matches: 2. CDR3 sequence: CASSYVTGGTDTQYF. As DNA, the CDR3 is TGTGCCAGCAGTTACGTGACAGGGGGCACAGATACGCAGTATTTT.